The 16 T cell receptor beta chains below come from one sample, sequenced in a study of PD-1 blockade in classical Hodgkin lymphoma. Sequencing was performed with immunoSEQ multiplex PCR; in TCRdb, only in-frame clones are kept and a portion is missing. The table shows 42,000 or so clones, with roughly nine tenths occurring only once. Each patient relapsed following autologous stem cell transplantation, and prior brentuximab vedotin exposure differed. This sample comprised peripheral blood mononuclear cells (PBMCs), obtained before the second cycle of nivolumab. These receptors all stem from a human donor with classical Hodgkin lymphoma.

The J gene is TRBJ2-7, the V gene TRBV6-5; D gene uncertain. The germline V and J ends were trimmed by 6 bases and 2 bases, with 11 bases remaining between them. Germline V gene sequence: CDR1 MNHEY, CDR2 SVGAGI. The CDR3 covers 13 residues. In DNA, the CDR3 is TGTGCCAGCAGCTCGACTGTCACCTACGAGCAGTACTTC. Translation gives CASSSTVTYEQYF.

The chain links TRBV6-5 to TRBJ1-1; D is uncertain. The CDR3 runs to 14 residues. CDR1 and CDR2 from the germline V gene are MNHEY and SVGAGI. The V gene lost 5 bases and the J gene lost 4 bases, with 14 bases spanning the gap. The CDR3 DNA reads TGTGCCAGCAGTCCCCTGACCCTGGGCACTGAAGCTTTCTTT. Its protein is CASSPLTLGTEAFF.

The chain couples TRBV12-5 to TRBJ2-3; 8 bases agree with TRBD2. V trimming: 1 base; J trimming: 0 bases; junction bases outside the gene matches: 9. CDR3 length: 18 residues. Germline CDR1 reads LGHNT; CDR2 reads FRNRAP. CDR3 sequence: CASGLDPRVAGSTDTQYF. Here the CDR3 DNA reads TGTGCTAGTGGTTTGGACCCCCGTGTAGCGGGGAGCACAGATACGCAGTATTTT.

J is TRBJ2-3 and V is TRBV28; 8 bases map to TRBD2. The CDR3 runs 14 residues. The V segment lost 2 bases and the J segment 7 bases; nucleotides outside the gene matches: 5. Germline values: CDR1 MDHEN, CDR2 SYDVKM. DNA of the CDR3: TGTGCCAGCAGTTTAACCGGGGGGGCCTATACGCAGTATTTT. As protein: CASSLTGGAYTQYF.

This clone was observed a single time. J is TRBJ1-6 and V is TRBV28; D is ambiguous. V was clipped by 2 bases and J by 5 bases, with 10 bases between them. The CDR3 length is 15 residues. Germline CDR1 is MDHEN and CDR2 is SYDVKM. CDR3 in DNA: TGTGCCAGCAGTTTACAAGGAGCCCATAATTCACCCCTCCACTTT. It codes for CASSLQGAHNSPLHF.

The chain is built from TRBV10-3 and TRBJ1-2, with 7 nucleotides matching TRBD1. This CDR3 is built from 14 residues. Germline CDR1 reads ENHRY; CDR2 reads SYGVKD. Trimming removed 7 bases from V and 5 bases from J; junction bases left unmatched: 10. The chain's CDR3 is CAITLDRSPYGYTF. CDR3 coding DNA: TGTGCCATCACCCTGGACAGGAGTCCTTATGGCTACACCTTC.

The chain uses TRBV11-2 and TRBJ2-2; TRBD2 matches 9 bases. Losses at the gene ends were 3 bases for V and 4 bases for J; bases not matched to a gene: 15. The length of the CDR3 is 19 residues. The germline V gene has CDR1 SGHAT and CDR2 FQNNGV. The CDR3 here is CASSLVPRGSGGLTGELFF. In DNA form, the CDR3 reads TGTGCCAGCAGCTTGGTCCCTAGGGGTAGCGGGGGACTCACCGGGGAGCTGTTTTTT.

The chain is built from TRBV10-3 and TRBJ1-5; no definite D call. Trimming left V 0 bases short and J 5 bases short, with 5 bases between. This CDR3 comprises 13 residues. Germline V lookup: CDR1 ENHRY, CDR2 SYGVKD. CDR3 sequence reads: CAISESRDQPQHF. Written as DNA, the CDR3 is TGTGCCATCAGTGAGTCACGGGATCAGCCCCAGCATTTT.

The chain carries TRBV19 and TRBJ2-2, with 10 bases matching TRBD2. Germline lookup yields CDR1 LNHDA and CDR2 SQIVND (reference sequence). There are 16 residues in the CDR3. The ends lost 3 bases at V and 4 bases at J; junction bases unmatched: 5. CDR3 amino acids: CASSILAGAATGELFF. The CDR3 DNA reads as TGTGCCAGTAGTATCCTAGCGGGAGCGGCCACCGGGGAGCTGTTTTTT. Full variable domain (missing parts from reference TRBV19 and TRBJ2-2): DGGITQSPKYLFRKEGQNVTLSCEQNLNHDAMYWYRQDPGQGLRLIYYSQIVNDFQKGDIAEGYSVSREKKESFPLTVTSAQKNPTAFYLCASSILAGAATGELFFGEGSRLTVL.

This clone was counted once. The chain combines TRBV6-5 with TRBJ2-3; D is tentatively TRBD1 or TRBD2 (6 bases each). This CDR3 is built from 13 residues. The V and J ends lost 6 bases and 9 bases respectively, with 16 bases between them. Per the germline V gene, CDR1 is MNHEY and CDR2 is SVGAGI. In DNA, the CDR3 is TGTGCCAGCAGCTACGACGGAGGGGGGACGCAGTATTTT. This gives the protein CASSYDGGGTQYF.

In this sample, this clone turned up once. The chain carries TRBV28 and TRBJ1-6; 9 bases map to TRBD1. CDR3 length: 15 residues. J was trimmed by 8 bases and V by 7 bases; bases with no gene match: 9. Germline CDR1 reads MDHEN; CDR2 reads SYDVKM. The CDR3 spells CASTMGDRVHSPLHF. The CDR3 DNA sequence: TGTGCCAGCACTATGGGGGACAGGGTCCATTCACCCCTCCACTTT.

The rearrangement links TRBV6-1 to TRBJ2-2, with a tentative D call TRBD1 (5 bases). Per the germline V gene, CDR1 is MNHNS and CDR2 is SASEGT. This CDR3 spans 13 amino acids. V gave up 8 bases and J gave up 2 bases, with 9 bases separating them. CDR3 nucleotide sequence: TGTGCCAGCGAGACAGATAACACCGGGGAGCTGTTTTTT. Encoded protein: CASETDNTGELFF.

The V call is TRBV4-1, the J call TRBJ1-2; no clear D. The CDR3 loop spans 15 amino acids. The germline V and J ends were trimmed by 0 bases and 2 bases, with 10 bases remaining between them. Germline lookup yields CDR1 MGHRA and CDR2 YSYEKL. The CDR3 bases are TGCGCCAGCAGCCAAGATACAGCCAACAACTATGGCTACACCTTC. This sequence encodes CASSQDTANNYGYTF.

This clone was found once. The CDR3 is CASSEAQQGASPRGYTF. The CDR3 DNA reads TGTGCCAGCAGTGAAGCACAGCAGGGGGCTTCCCCTCGTGGCTACACCTTC. V gene TRBV2 combines with J gene TRBJ1-2; 8 bases are a match to TRBD1. The junction had 13 bases not matched to a gene; V was cut back by 0 bases and J by 7 bases. From germline, CDR1 is SNHLY and CDR2 FYNNEI. The CDR3 loop spans 17 amino acids.

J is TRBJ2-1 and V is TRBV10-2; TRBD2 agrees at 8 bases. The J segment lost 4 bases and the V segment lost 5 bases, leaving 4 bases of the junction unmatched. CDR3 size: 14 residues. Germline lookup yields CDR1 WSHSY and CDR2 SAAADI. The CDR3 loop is CASSIGGGYNEQFF. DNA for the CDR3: TGCGCCAGCAGTATTGGCGGGGGGTACAATGAGCAGTTCTTC.

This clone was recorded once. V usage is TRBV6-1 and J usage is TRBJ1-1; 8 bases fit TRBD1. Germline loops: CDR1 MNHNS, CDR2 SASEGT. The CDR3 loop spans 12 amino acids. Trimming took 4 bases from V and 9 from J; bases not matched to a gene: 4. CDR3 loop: CASSARQGKAFF. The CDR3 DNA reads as TGTGCCAGCAGTGCTCGACAGGGGAAAGCTTTCTTT.